This passage covers 21 T cell receptor beta chains from one sample sequenced in a study of OX40 agonist ivuxolimab in advanced cancers. The method was immunoSEQ multiplex PCR; TCRdb's version includes in-frame clones alone and lacks a portion of them. The table has about 35,000 clones, around 83% seen once. The specimen was CD4+ or CD8+ T cells sorted from blood, collected in a trial of the OX40 agonist ivuxolimab. The origin of the receptors is an adult with an advanced solid tumor such as melanoma, head and neck, liver or kidney cancer.

The chain recombines TRBV27 with TRBJ2-5; TRBD2 matches 15 bases. Germline V CDR1 and CDR2: MNHEY, SMNVEV (reference sequence). The CDR3 extends over 18 amino acids. V lost 4 bases and J lost 2; bases outside the gene matches: 8. The DNA of the CDR3 is TGTGCCAGCAGTTCGAGAAGAGGACTAGCGGGAGGGCAAGAGACCCAGTACTTC. It yields the protein CASSSRRGLAGGQETQYF.

The chain combines TRBV4-1 with TRBJ1-5; no definite D call. The germline V gene has CDR1 MGHRA and CDR2 YSYEKL. This CDR3 has 16 amino acids. Trimming pared 1 base from V and 3 bases from J, leaving 13 bases between. CDR3 loop: CASSQGRGGYNQPQHF. The CDR3 nucleotides are TGCGCCAGCAGCCAAGGGCGGGGTGGATACAATCAGCCCCAGCATTTT.

This clone was counted a single time. The chain couples TRBV2 to TRBJ1-5; D is ambiguous. Trimming pared 4 bases from V and 0 bases from J, leaving 7 bases between. From germline, CDR1 is SNHLY and CDR2 FYNNEI. The CDR3 covers 14 residues. Here the CDR3 reads CASSGHYSNQPQHF. The CDR3 nucleotides are TGTGCCAGCAGTGGCCATTATAGCAATCAGCCCCAGCATTTT.

The chain has TRBV7-9 and TRBJ2-5; the D is unclear. This CDR3 has 15 amino acids. Germline V gives CDR1 SEHNR, CDR2 FQNEAQ (reference sequence). Trimming removed 4 bases from V and 1 base from J, with 13 bases in between. CDR3 protein: CASSSARRGQETQYF. The CDR3 DNA sequence: TGTGCCAGCAGCTCCGCGCGGCGCGGCCAAGAGACCCAGTACTTC.

V gene TRBV9 combines with J gene TRBJ2-5; 8 bases line up with TRBD2. Trimming at V came to 3 bases and at J to 2 bases, leaving 9 bases not matched to a gene. Germline CDR1 and CDR2: SGDLS and YYNGEE. The CDR3 loop spans 16 amino acids. CDR3 region: CASSALDPGGQETQYF. The DNA for the CDR3 is TGTGCCAGCAGCGCCCTCGACCCGGGAGGGCAAGAGACCCAGTACTTC.

The gene calls are TRBV5-5 and TRBJ2-7; a weak D match, TRBD1 (6 bases). The CDR3 has 15 amino acids. V lost 0 bases to trimming and J lost 2 bases, with 12 bases between them. Germline loops: CDR1 SGHKS, CDR2 YYEKEE (reference sequence). This chain's CDR3 is CASSLASGQTYEQYF. The CDR3 bases are TGTGCCAGCAGCTTGGCCTCTGGACAGACCTACGAGCAGTACTTC.

The chain is built from TRBV15 and TRBJ2-1, with TRBD2 matching over 8 bases. The V gene's germline CDR1 is LNHNV and CDR2 YYDKDF (reference sequence). V was clipped by 4 bases and J by 8 bases; unmatched bases: 10. This CDR3 has 15 amino acids. As DNA, the CDR3 is TGTGCCACCAGCATTATTAAACTAGCGGCCCATGAGCAGTTCTTC. This gives the protein CATSIIKLAAHEQFF.

The CDR3 coding sequence is TGTGCCAGCAGCTTTGGCGCGGGAGAGGAGACCGGGGAGCTGTTTTTT. This gives the protein CASSFGAGEETGELFF. J is TRBJ2-2 and V is TRBV5-6, with 7 bases aligning to TRBD2. V dropped 2 bases and J dropped 5; count of bases not matched to a gene: 9. Germline CDR1 is SGHDT and CDR2 is YYEEEE. This CDR3 region has 16 residues.

The CDR3 nucleotides are TGTGCCAGCAGCCGACAGGTCAATCAGCCCCAGCATTTT. This translates into CASSRQVNQPQHF. The rearrangement uses TRBV7-9 and TRBJ1-5, with D maybe TRBD1 (6 bases). The V end lost 5 bases, the J end lost 3 bases, and 8 bases lay between the germline ends. This CDR3 region has 13 residues. Germline V CDR1 and CDR2: SEHNR, FQNEAQ (reference sequence).

This clone has a single count. The chain couples TRBV5-1 to TRBJ2-5, with D possibly being TRBD1 or TRBD2 (5 bases each). V was cut by 4 bases and J by 2 bases, with 12 bases left in between. The germline V gene has CDR1 SGHRS and CDR2 YFSETQ. The length of the CDR3 is 14 residues. The CDR3 bases are TGCGCCAGCAGCCAGGGACCATCACAAGAGACCCAGTACTTC. Its translation is CASSQGPSQETQYF.

The CDR3 region is CASRTSGGNEQFF. CDR3 DNA: TGTGCCAGTAGAACTAGCGGGGGCAATGAGCAGTTCTTC. The rearrangement joins TRBV19 to TRBJ2-1; 11 bases align to TRBD2. The germline V gene has CDR1 LNHDA and CDR2 SQIVND (reference sequence). V lost 6 bases to trimming and J lost 6 bases; unmatched junction nucleotides: 1. This CDR3 is 13 amino acids long.

This clone was detected a few times. The chain couples TRBV9 to TRBJ1-2; 7 nucleotides match TRBD1. The CDR3 extends over 14 amino acids. Trimming removed 3 bases from V and 4 bases from J; junction bases left unmatched: 6. From germline, CDR1 is SGDLS and CDR2 YYNGEE. CDR3 DNA: TGTGCCAGCAGCGGACAGGGTCTGAGCTATGGCTACACCTTC. Protein product: CASSGQGLSYGYTF. Looking up the rest from reference TRBV9 and TRBJ1-2 gives the full variable domain: DSGVTQTPKHLITATGQRVTLRCSPRSGDLSVYWYQQSLDQGLQFLIQYYNGEERAKGNILERFSAQQFPDLHSELNLSSLELGDSALYFCASSGQGLSYGYTFGSGTRLTVV.

The J gene is TRBJ1-1, the V gene TRBV29-1, with D unclear. V was pared by 2 bases and J by 3 bases, with 13 bases between. Germline CDR1 is SQVTM and CDR2 is ANQGSEA. The CDR3 has 14 residues. Here the CDR3 reads CSVELSPADTEAFF. CDR3 nucleotide sequence: TGCAGCGTTGAACTGAGCCCGGCGGACACTGAAGCTTTCTTT.

The gene calls are TRBV11-2 and TRBJ2-7; the D gene is possibly TRBD2 (6 bases). The V gene's germline CDR1 is SGHAT and CDR2 FQNNGV. The CDR3 runs to 15 residues. Trimming removed 4 bases from V and 5 bases from J, with 18 bases in between. CDR3 nucleotide sequence: TGTGCCAGCAGCTCGGGGAGGTCTCCCGGGCACGAGCAGTACTTC. Amino acids: CASSSGRSPGHEQYF.

The chain carries TRBV11-2 and TRBJ1-5; D may be TRBD1 (6 bases). Germline V gene data show CDR1 as SGHAT and CDR2 as FQNNGV. V was clipped by 1 base and J by 2 bases, with 12 bases between them. This CDR3 region has 16 residues. The CDR3 spells CASSLGVGGGNQPQHF. CDR3 sequence (DNA): TGTGCCAGCAGCTTAGGAGTAGGGGGAGGCAATCAGCCCCAGCATTTT.

As for this clone: Germline and junction disagree at one end, which may indicate a read error. The V gene is TRBV28, the J gene TRBJ1-1; TRBD1 matches at 9 bases. The CDR3 sequence is 14 residues long. CDR1 is MDHEN and CDR2 is SYDVKM in the germline V gene. CDR3 in amino acids: CASRGDRGNAEAFF. In DNA, the CDR3 is TGTGCCAGCAGGGGCGACAGGGGGAACGCTGAAGCTTTCTTT.

The J gene is TRBJ2-2, the V gene TRBV29-1, with 8 bases matching TRBD1. In germline, CDR1 is SQVTM, CDR2 ANQGSEA. V lost 7 bases to trimming and J lost 7 bases; unmatched junction nucleotides: 8. The CDR3 consists of 13 residues. As DNA, the CDR3 is TGCAGCGCGCTACCTACAGGGGGCGGGGAGCTGTTTTTT. Amino acids: CSALPTGGGELFF.

The CDR3 sequence is CASSSEVTQYF. The CDR3 DNA is TGTGCCAGCAGTTCCGAAGTTACGCAGTATTTT. The chain is built from TRBV6-6 and TRBJ2-3; D gene uncertain. The length of the CDR3 is 11 residues. Germline loops: CDR1 MNHNY, CDR2 SVGAGI (reference sequence). The V and J ends lost 4 bases and 8 bases respectively, with 7 bases between them.

The gene calls are TRBV13 and TRBJ1-1; no clear D gene. This CDR3 spans 15 amino acids. The germline V and J ends were trimmed by 5 bases and 1 base, with 14 bases remaining between them. Germline V lookup: CDR1 PRHDT, CDR2 FYEKMQ (reference sequence). The CDR3 loop is CASSLPVRSNTEAFF. The CDR3 DNA sequence: TGTGCCAGCAGCCTACCCGTGAGGTCGAACACTGAAGCTTTCTTT.

The chain combines TRBV5-1 with TRBJ2-1, with D hard to call. The germline gives CDR1 SGHRS, CDR2 YFSETQ. The CDR3 spans 16 residues. Trimming left V 1 base short and J 8 bases short, with 19 bases between. The DNA for the CDR3 is TGCGCCAGCAGCTTGAGTCTGGGGAAACCCTCCCATGAGCAGTTCTTC. This gives the protein CASSLSLGKPSHEQFF.

The chain employs TRBV18 and TRBJ2-3; 10 nucleotides line up with TRBD2. The V gene end was trimmed by 5 bases and the J gene end by 4 bases; junction bases not matched to a gene: 3. CDR3 size: 14 residues. CDR1 is KGHSH and CDR2 is LQKENI in the germline V gene. The CDR3 DNA reads as TGTGCCAGCTCAGCAGCGGGAGGGCCAGATACGCAGTATTTT. As protein: CASSAAGGPDTQYF.